This TCR beta chain was identified in a study of blood T cell repertoires in COVID-19 (dated by TCRdb to the early 2020s). In terms of the full investigation: Samples covering the acute and convalescent phases of COVID-19 were provided by collaborators in the United States, Italy and Spain. The material from the prospective study consisted of cDNA or gDNA derived from T cells, B-cell-depleted T cells, or PBMCs. Sample metadata almost always included a de-identified subject ID, COVID-19 status, age in years and sex. HLA class I and class II types, where available, came from metadata supplied by the sample provider rather than from assay-based typing. The samples were drawn from two sources: the first 160 participants of the ongoing ImmuneRACE study, and 1,254 subjects contributed by 6 global collaborators. Deeply sampled blood TCRbeta repertoires from subjects exposed to, actively infected with, or recovered from COVID-19 were included in the dataset. The repertoires were released in a freely available public database intended as a resource for research on the immune response to SARS-CoV-2.

TCRbeta CDR3 regions were amplified from genomic DNA using the immunoSEQ Assay, a bias-controlled multiplex PCR. Under the source paper's analysis protocol: Nucleated cell counts per sample were estimated from amplification of reference gene primers within the assay. To quantify the absolute abundance of each unique TCRbeta CDR3 rearrangement, sequence reads were collapsed and filtered. Productive Simpson clonality was computed per sample as the square root of Simpson's diversity index over productive rearrangements. As stored in TCRdb, this immuneACCESS dataset retains in-frame rearrangements with V and J assigned. A fraction of the clones does not appear; measured against another copy, unresolved V genes explain less than half of the discrepancy, and the remainder lacks a known reason. V and J calls and clone size are as listed in that table; D and trimming were resolved from the DNA. The sample table shows approximately 440,000 clones, and roughly 87% are seen once. The ten largest clones add up to roughly 0.66% of the sample.

As concerns this clone: Its antigen remains unidentified. Nothing much larger sits one base from this clone, and base qualities are not available.

Enrolling through a virtual design, the prospective study's participants ranged in age from roughly 18 to 89 years and lived across roughly 23 United States geographic areas. In the prospective study, cohorts were assigned on the basis of participant-reported clinical history obtained from a screening survey and a study questionnaire. ImmuneRACE Cohort 3 recovered participants were defined by two consecutive negative NP/OP PCR tests, healthcare professional clearance, or symptom resolution. In the prospective study, whole blood, serum and a nasopharyngeal or oropharyngeal swab were collected from each participant by mobile phlebotomists. Prospective study participants could optionally give additional blood draws and questionnaires over an approximately two-month period. Prospective study blood samples were shipped either frozen or at room temperature before DNA extraction. Results and caveats for the whole study, not just this receptor: Clinical and demographic metadata were provided uncurated, with the amount varying by source and participant.

V is shortened by 1 base, J by 0 bases, and the region joining them spans 9 bases. CDR1 and CDR2, looked up from the germline V gene, are SGHNT and YENEEA. The CDR3 holds 15 amino acids from the cysteine to the phenylalanine. Only the CDR3 portion is preserved as DNA: 45 bases, with reading frame beginning at the first base. The origin of this receptor is a man between 18 and 29 years old who had recovered from COVID-19. Sequenced: PBMCs or T cells enriched from blood (not recorded which). The chain employs TRBV11-3 and TRBJ2-5; the D gene remains uncertain. The sequenced DNA: TGTGCCAGCAGCTTAGGGTGGCGGTACCAAGAGACCCAGTACTTC. It encodes CASSLGWRYQETQYF.